Listed here are 24 T cell receptor beta chains from one sample, sequenced in a study of cytomegalovirus exposure and HLA in healthy donors. Measured with immunoSEQ multiplex PCR; TCRdb has only the in-frame clones, and not every one. The sample consists of around 400,000 clones, roughly 85% of them appearing once. Input material: PBMCs. The receptors stem from a young woman in good health and CMV-seronegative.

This clone was seen a single time. The chain carries TRBV28 and TRBJ2-3, with D uncertain. Trimming stripped 4 bases from V and 4 bases from J, with 3 bases between. Germline V gene sequence: CDR1 MDHEN, CDR2 SYDVKM. The CDR3 consists of 11 residues. The CDR3: CASSSADTQYF. As DNA, the CDR3 is TGTGCCAGCAGTTCCGCAGATACGCAGTATTTT.

This chain links TRBV9 with TRBJ2-3; D uncertain. CDR1 SGDLS and CDR2 YYNGEE come from the germline V gene. There are 15 residues in the CDR3. Trimming removed 0 bases from V and 0 bases from J, with 8 bases in between. Here the CDR3 DNA reads TGTGCCAGCAGCGTAGACGGAGATAGCACAGATACGCAGTATTTT. It specifies CASSVDGDSTDTQYF.

The CDR3 region is CSASRDTQYF. The DNA for the CDR3 is TGCAGTGCTAGCCGAGATACGCAGTATTTT. The J gene is TRBJ2-3, the V gene TRBV20-1; D gene uncertain. Trimming shortened V by 3 bases and J by 5 bases, and 3 bases separated the two germline ends. The germline V gene has CDR1 DFQATT and CDR2 SNEGSKA (reference sequence). The CDR3 has 10 amino acids.

This sequence joins TRBV2 and TRBJ1-2; possible D gene TRBD1, 6 bases. Germline V gives CDR1 SNHLY, CDR2 FYNNEI. The CDR3 is made up of 14 amino acids. The CDR3 coding sequence is TGTGACAAACGTCGGATAGGGGGAAGAGATGGCTACACCTTC. It encodes CDKRRIGGRDGYTF.

CDR3 sequence (DNA): TGTGCCAGCAGCTTAGATGGCAGGCCCAATCAGCCCCAGCATTTT. This codes for CASSLDGRPNQPQHF. The chain carries TRBV7-8 and TRBJ1-5; D gene uncertain. The CDR3 has 15 amino acids. V lost 1 base and J 3 bases, leaving 10 bases between the germline ends. The germline CDR1 and CDR2 sequences are SGHVS and FQNEAQ.

V usage is TRBV7-3 and J usage is TRBJ1-5; TRBD1 might be the D (6 bases). Germline-derived CDR1 and CDR2 are SGHTA and FQGTGA. This CDR3 has 19 residues. V lost 7 bases and J lost 1, with 26 bases in between. In nucleotides, the CDR3 is TGTGCCAGCATCCCCGGTTGCAGGGGCCCCTCGGAGAGCAATCAGCCCCAGCATTTT. As protein: CASIPGCRGPSESNQPQHF.

V usage is TRBV6-6 and J usage is TRBJ1-1; tentatively, D is TRBD1 (5 bases). In germline, CDR1 is MNHNY, CDR2 SVGAGI (reference sequence). CDR3 length: 15 amino acids. V lost 6 bases, J lost 5 bases, and 19 bases lay in between. CDR3 coding DNA: TGTGCCAGCAGGCACGGGGGGGGAGCCAGGACTGAAGCTTTCTTT. Translating gives CASRHGGGARTEAFF.

The V call is TRBV27, the J call TRBJ1-1, with a tentative D call TRBD1 (5 bases). Germline loops: CDR1 MNHEY, CDR2 SMNVEV (reference sequence). This CDR3 has 12 amino acids. V was cut by 2 bases and J by 10 bases, with 11 bases left in between. CDR3 in DNA: TGTGCCAGCAGTTTAAATAGGGGTTTAGCTTTCTTT. As protein: CASSLNRGLAFF.

This clone has a single count. The rearrangement links TRBV6-5 to TRBJ1-5; D is perhaps TRBD1 (5 bases). The length of the CDR3 is 13 residues. V was pared by 2 bases and J by 6 bases, with 8 bases between. Germline V gene sequence: CDR1 MNHEY, CDR2 SVGAGI. For the CDR3, the DNA is TGTGCCAGCAGTTACGGGGCGAGTCAGCCCCAGCATTTT. Its protein is CASSYGASQPQHF.

CDR3 sequence: CASSPGGQGANTEAFF. The CDR3 nucleotides read TGTGCCAGCAGCCCAGGGGGACAGGGGGCGAACACTGAAGCTTTCTTT. V usage is TRBV5-4 and J usage is TRBJ1-1, with TRBD1 matching over 12 bases. V was pared by 4 bases and J by 1 base, with 5 bases of the junction left unmatched. The germline gives CDR1 SGHNT, CDR2 YYREEE (reference sequence). The CDR3 totals 16 residues. The full variable domain, with the rest looked up from reference TRBV5-4 and TRBJ1-1, is ETGVTQSPTHLIKTRGQQVTLRCSSQSGHNTVSWYQQALGQGPQFIFQYYREEENGRGNFPPRFSGLQFPNYSSELNVNALELDDSALYLCASSPGGQGANTEAFFGQGTRLTVV.

The chain has TRBV7-9 and TRBJ1-2; 11 positions agree with TRBD1. CDR1 is SEHNR, CDR2 FQNEAQ, per germline (reference sequence). V lost 5 bases and J lost 2; bases outside the gene matches: 4. CDR3 length: 15 amino acids. The CDR3 protein is CASSRDRGGNYGYTF. The CDR3 DNA is TGTGCCAGCAGCCGGGACAGGGGGGGCAACTATGGCTACACCTTC.

The V gene is TRBV2, the J gene TRBJ2-5; unclear D gene. This CDR3 spans 16 amino acids. Trimming removed 5 bases from V and 0 bases from J, with 16 bases in between. Germline CDR1 reads SNHLY; CDR2 reads FYNNEI. CDR3 coding DNA: TGTGCCAGCAGTCTCCCGGCACTAACCTACCAAGAGACCCAGTACTTC. Translated: CASSLPALTYQETQYF.

The chain joins TRBV28 to TRBJ2-5; perhaps TRBD1 as D (6 bases). Matching the DNA end better, TRBJ2-7 makes the J call doubtful. The CDR3 runs to 15 residues. The germline CDR1 and CDR2 sequences are MDHEN and SYDVKM. In DNA, the CDR3 is TGTGCCAGCAGGGTATGGGCAGGGGCAACCTACGAGCAGTACTTC. It is translated as CASRVWAGATYEQYF.

This chain joins TRBV5-5 and TRBJ2-1; weak D call: TRBD2 (5 bases). This CDR3 comprises 17 residues. Trimming took off 1 base at V and 0 bases at J, with 14 bases between the two ends. Germline CDR1 and CDR2: SGHKS and YYEKEE (reference sequence). CDR3 protein: CASSLIPERTSYNEQFF. The CDR3 DNA sequence: TGTGCCAGCAGCTTGATCCCTGAGCGGACCTCCTACAATGAGCAGTTCTTC.

V is TRBV27 and J is TRBJ1-2, with 12 bases aligning to TRBD1. CDR3 size: 17 residues. Trimming removed 5 bases from V and 8 bases from J; junction bases left unmatched: 15. Germline lookup yields CDR1 MNHEY and CDR2 SMNVEV (reference sequence). The CDR3 DNA reads as TGTGCCAGCAGTACCCGTCCTCGGGACAGGGGGCCGCAGGGCTACACCTTC. Protein: CASSTRPRDRGPQGYTF.

This clone was picked up a small number of times. The CDR3 nucleotides are TGTGCCAGCAGCCAAGATTTGACCGGGGAGGGGAACACTGAAGCTTTCTTT. As protein: CASSQDLTGEGNTEAFF. The chain carries TRBV4-2 and TRBJ1-1; D call uncertain. The CDR3 has 17 residues. The V gene lost 0 bases and the J gene lost 1 base, with 15 bases spanning the gap. The germline V gene encodes CDR1 LGHNA and CDR2 YNFKEQ.

A few counts support this clone. The V gene is TRBV30, the J gene TRBJ2-7; possibly TRBD1 for D (5 bases). The CDR3 contains 12 residues. Trimming left V 4 bases short and J 7 bases short, with 14 bases between. Germline V lookup: CDR1 GTSNPN, CDR2 SVGIG (reference sequence). The CDR3 loop is CAWNWGREEQYF. The CDR3 DNA reads TGTGCCTGGAACTGGGGCAGGGAAGAGCAGTACTTC.

This chain connects TRBV6-1 to TRBJ2-6; TRBD1 aligns across 8 bases. The CDR3 extends over 15 amino acids. CDR1 and CDR2 (germline): MNHNS, SASEGT. The trim removed 4 bases at V and 4 bases at J, leaving 3 bases unmatched. The CDR3 DNA is TGTGCCAGCAGTGGGACAGGGCTGGGGGCCAACGTCCTGACTTTC. Its protein is CASSGTGLGANVLTF.

This rearrangement joins TRBV14 to TRBJ2-7; 9 bases fit TRBD1. The V segment lost 4 bases and the J segment 0 bases; nucleotides outside the gene matches: 7. CDR1 and CDR2 (germline): SGHDN, FVKESK. This CDR3 is 16 amino acids long. Here the CDR3 reads CASSPPGQGYSYEQYF. The DNA for the CDR3 is TGTGCCAGCAGCCCCCCGGGACAGGGATACTCCTACGAGCAGTACTTC. Based on the CDR3 plus reference TRBV14 and TRBJ2-7, the full variable domain is EAGVTQFPSHSVIEKGQTVTLRCDPISGHDNLYWYRRVMGKEIKFLLHFVKESKQDESGMPNNRFLAERTGGTYSTLKVQPAELEDSGVYFCASSPPGQGYSYEQYFGPGTRLTVT.

The V call is TRBV5-6, the J call TRBJ1-2, with D hard to call. Looked up from germline, CDR1 is SGHDT and CDR2 is YYEEEE. Trimming shortened V by 3 bases and J by 3 bases, and 6 bases separated the two germline ends. The length of the CDR3 is 12 residues. In DNA, the CDR3 is TGTGCCAGCAGCTCTAAGTACTATGGCTACACCTTC. It is translated as CASSSKYYGYTF. Combining the CDR3 with reference TRBV5-6 and TRBJ1-2 gives the whole variable domain DAGVTQSPTHLIKTRGQQVTLRCSPKSGHDTVSWYQQALGQGPQFIFQYYEEEERQRGNFPDRFSGHQFPNYSSELNVNALLLGDSALYLCASSSKYYGYTFGSGTRLTVV.

The chain couples TRBV28 to TRBJ2-7; possible D gene TRBD2, 6 bases. Trimming stripped 5 bases from V and 0 bases from J, with 14 bases between. The CDR3 contains 15 residues. CDR1 and CDR2 (germline): MDHEN, SYDVKM. In nucleotides, the CDR3 is TGTGCCAGCAGTGGACCGGGACTGATCTCCTACGAGCAGTACTTC. As protein: CASSGPGLISYEQYF.

The V gene is TRBV28, the J gene TRBJ2-7; D may be TRBD2 (6 bases). This CDR3 comprises 15 residues. Germline CDR1 reads MDHEN; CDR2 reads SYDVKM. The V end lost 2 bases, the J end lost 2 bases, and 13 bases lay between the germline ends. The CDR3, as DNA: TGTGCCAGCAGTTTAGGGGCGGGATGGGCCTACGAGCAGTACTTC. Translated, it gives CASSLGAGWAYEQYF.

This sequence joins TRBV20-1 and TRBJ1-5; maybe TRBD1 (5 bases). Trimming took 6 bases from V and 4 from J, leaving 7 bases between them. Per the germline V gene, CDR1 is DFQATT and CDR2 is SNEGSKA (reference sequence). The CDR3 has 11 amino acids. The CDR3 reads CSAQGNQPQHF. The CDR3 region has the DNA TGCAGTGCCCAGGGAAATCAGCCCCAGCATTTT.

This clone was recorded once. V gene TRBV18 combines with J gene TRBJ2-5, with TRBD2 matching 7 bases. V lost 3 bases and J lost 5; bases outside the gene matches: 9. The CDR3 consists of 15 residues. CDR1 is KGHSH, CDR2 LQKENI, per germline. The CDR3 loop reads CASSPSRTSQETQYF. The CDR3 DNA follows: TGTGCCAGCTCACCTTCGAGGACTAGTCAGGAGACCCAGTACTTC.